This T cell receptor (beta chain) came from a study of beta chain features in type 1 diabetes. This clone turned up a few times. What it binds is unknown. This CDR3 region has 13 residues. The V gene lost 5 bases and the J gene lost 2 bases, with 10 bases spanning the gap. CDR1 MDHEN and CDR2 SYDVKM come from the germline V gene. Sequenced material consisted of expressed TCRB transcripts (all of the isolated RNA was reverse transcribed). Measured with immunoSEQ multiplex PCR; TCRdb has only the in-frame clones, and not every one. Found here are some 150,000 clones, about a tenth of them singletons; the top ten hold around 0.7%. Study-level results: When VDJ junctions were examined, type 1 diabetes patients showed fewer insertions and more deletions. The naive, central memory and Treg TCRB repertoires looked more alike in patients than they did in healthy donors. Whether TCRB rearrangement is influenced by HLA type went unresolved here.

This clonotype originated in a man younger than 30 in good health. The sample consisted of central memory CD4+ T cells from blood. This chain links TRBV28 with TRBJ2-7, with TRBD1 as a possible D gene (6 bases). The CDR3 sequence: CASSPRTAYEQYF. The CDR3 DNA follows: TGTGCCAGCAGTCCCCGGACAGCCTACGAGCAGTACTTC.